What follows are 10 T cell receptor beta chains derived from one specimen sequenced in a study of blood T cell repertoires in COVID-19. Profiled with immunoSEQ multiplex PCR; TCRdb holds only in-frame clones, not every one. The data contain about 140,000 clones, less than 90% of them singletons. Sequenced material: peripheral blood. The origin of the receptors is a human donor with COVID-19, enrolled during active disease. The donor label of this sample is uncertain.

The chain couples TRBV2 to TRBJ1-3; maybe TRBD1 (6 bases). V was shortened by 6 bases and J by 1 base, with 13 bases between the two germline ends. This CDR3 region has 15 residues. The V gene's germline CDR1 is SNHLY and CDR2 FYNNEI. DNA of the CDR3: TGTGCCAGCAGACAGGGTCTGGAATCTGGAAACACCATATATTTT. Its translation: CASRQGLESGNTIYF.

This clone showed up just once. V gene TRBV7-9 combines with J gene TRBJ2-3; 13 bases match TRBD2. This CDR3 has 16 amino acids. J gave up 5 bases and V 5 bases, and 7 bases lay outside the gene matches. CDR1 SEHNR and CDR2 FQNEAQ come from the germline V gene (reference sequence). The DNA of the CDR3 is TGTGCCAGCAGCCCCCTACTAGCGGGGGGGGGAGATACGCAGTATTTT. It is translated as CASSPLLAGGGDTQYF.

This clone was found once. CDR3 coding DNA: TGTGCCAGCAGTGCCGAACCGGGACTAAGAAATTCACCCCTCCACTTT. It yields the protein CASSAEPGLRNSPLHF. The chain recombines TRBV6-1 with TRBJ1-6; D is possibly TRBD1 (5 bases). Germline V gene data show CDR1 as MNHNS and CDR2 as SASEGT. This CDR3 is 16 amino acids long. V was shortened by 4 bases and J by 7 bases, with 17 bases between the two germline ends.

V usage is TRBV24-1 and J usage is TRBJ1-2, with D possibly matching TRBD1 (6 bases). Trimming left V 4 bases short and J 1 base short, with 9 bases between. This CDR3 region has 14 residues. Per the germline V gene, CDR1 is KGHDR and CDR2 is SFDVKD. CDR3 nucleotide sequence: TGTGCCACCAGTGACAGGACAGATAACTATGGCTACACCTTC. The encoded protein is CATSDRTDNYGYTF.

The V call is TRBV4-1, the J call TRBJ1-6, with 11 positions matching TRBD1. J gave up 9 bases and V 0 bases, and 7 bases lay outside the gene matches. Per germline, CDR1 MGHRA and CDR2 YSYEKL. The CDR3 extends over 17 amino acids. Here the CDR3 reads CASSQDAGDRGISPLHF. In DNA, the CDR3 is TGCGCCAGCAGCCAAGATGCGGGGGACAGGGGGATTTCACCCCTCCACTTT.

V and J are TRBV11-3 and TRBJ2-3; possibly TRBD2 for D (6 bases). This CDR3 has 16 residues. The V end was cut by 6 bases, the J end by 1 base, with 17 bases between. Germline CDR1 reads SGHNT; CDR2 reads YENEEA. DNA of the CDR3: TGTGCCAGCAGTTCCCGTGGTAGCGGAGGCACAGATACGCAGTATTTT. Amino acid sequence: CASSSRGSGGTDTQYF.

This clone has a single count. This CDR3 reads CASSLGIGGEDTEAFF. In DNA, the CDR3 is TGTGCCAGCAGCTTAGGCATAGGGGGCGAGGACACTGAAGCTTTCTTT. The chain has TRBV7-9 and TRBJ1-1; 7 nucleotides align to TRBD1. Trimming removed 1 base from V and 3 bases from J; junction bases left unmatched: 8. CDR1 is SEHNR, CDR2 FQNEAQ, per germline (reference sequence). The CDR3 runs 16 residues.

V is TRBV3-1 (or the pseudogene TRBV3-2) and J is TRBJ1-3, with D tentatively TRBD1 (6 bases). The germline V gene encodes CDR1 LGHDT and CDR2 YNNKEL (reference sequence). This CDR3 has 17 residues. Trimming left V 4 bases short and J 1 base short, with 17 bases between. CDR3 residues: CASSLPARDKSGNTIYF. Written as DNA, the CDR3 is TGTGCCAGCAGCCTCCCTGCCAGGGACAAATCTGGAAACACCATATATTTT.

J is TRBJ1-5 and V is TRBV28; maybe TRBD1 (5 bases). CDR1 and CDR2 (germline): MDHEN, SYDVKM. V shed 5 bases and J shed 4 bases, with 12 bases lying between them. The CDR3 is made up of 14 amino acids. The CDR3 here is CASSVGGTNQPQHF. The CDR3 nucleotides are TGTGCCAGCAGTGTGGGGGGAACTAATCAGCCCCAGCATTTT.

This sequence joins TRBV9 and TRBJ2-2; D is possibly TRBD1 (6 bases). V lost 0 bases, J lost 1 base, and 7 bases lay in between. The germline V gene has CDR1 SGDLS and CDR2 YYNGEE. The CDR3 has 15 amino acids. The CDR3 loop reads CASSVGGQNTGELFF. The CDR3 DNA is TGTGCCAGCAGCGTAGGGGGGCAGAACACCGGGGAGCTGTTTTTT.